This entry concerns a single T cell receptor beta chain. Healthy bone marrow donors formed the donor group. The data were taken from a study of cytomegalovirus exposure and HLA in healthy donors. The PCR made use of 60 Vbeta and 13 Jbeta primers. Produced via immunoSEQ multiplex PCR; TCRdb's table is partial and in-frame only. Among 95,000 to 150,000 clones listed, around 66% were seen once. The CDR3 spans 15 residues. Germline-derived CDR1 and CDR2 are MDHEN and SYDVKM. V lost 10 bases to trimming and J lost 1 base; unmatched junction nucleotides: 8. The sequencing input was PBMCs. The origin of this receptor is a woman in her forties in good health and CMV-seropositive. The rearrangement links TRBV28 to TRBJ2-1, with 9 positions matching TRBD2. DNA for the CDR3: TGTGCCATCCACCGGCGGGAGGGGTCCTACAATGAGCAGTTCTTC. As protein: CAIHRREGSYNEQFF.